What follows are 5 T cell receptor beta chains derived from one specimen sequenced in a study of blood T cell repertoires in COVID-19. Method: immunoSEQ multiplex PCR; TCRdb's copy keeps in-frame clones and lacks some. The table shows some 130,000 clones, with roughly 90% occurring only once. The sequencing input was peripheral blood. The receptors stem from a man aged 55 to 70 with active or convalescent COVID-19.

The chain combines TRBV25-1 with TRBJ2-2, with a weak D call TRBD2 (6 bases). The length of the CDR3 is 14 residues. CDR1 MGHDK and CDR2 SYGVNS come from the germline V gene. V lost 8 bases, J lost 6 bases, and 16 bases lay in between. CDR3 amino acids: CASSWGVSAGELFF. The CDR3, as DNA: TGTGCCAGCTCTTGGGGGGTAAGCGCCGGGGAGCTGTTTTTT.

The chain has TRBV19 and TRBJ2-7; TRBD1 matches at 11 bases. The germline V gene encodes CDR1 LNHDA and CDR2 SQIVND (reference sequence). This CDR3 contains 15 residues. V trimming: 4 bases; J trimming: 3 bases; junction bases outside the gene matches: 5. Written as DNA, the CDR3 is TGTGCCAGTAGTACTCCGGGACAGGGGGACTACGAGCAGTACTTC. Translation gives CASSTPGQGDYEQYF.

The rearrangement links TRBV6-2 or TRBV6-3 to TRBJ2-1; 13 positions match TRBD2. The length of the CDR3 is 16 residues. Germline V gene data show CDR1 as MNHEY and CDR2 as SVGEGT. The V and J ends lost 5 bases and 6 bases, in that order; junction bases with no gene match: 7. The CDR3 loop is CASSGGLAGFSNEQFF. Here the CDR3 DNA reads TGTGCCAGCAGTGGGGGACTAGCGGGGTTTTCCAATGAGCAGTTCTTC.

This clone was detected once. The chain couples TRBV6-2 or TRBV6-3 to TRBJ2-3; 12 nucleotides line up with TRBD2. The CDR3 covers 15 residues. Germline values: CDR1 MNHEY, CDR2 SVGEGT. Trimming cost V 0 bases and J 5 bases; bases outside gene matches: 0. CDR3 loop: CASSYSGLAGDTQYF. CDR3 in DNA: TGTGCCAGCAGTTACTCGGGACTAGCGGGAGATACGCAGTATTTT.

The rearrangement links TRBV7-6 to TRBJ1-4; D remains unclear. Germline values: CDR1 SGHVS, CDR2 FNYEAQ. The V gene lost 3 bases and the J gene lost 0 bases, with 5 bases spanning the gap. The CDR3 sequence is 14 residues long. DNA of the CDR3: TGTGCCAGCAGCTTGCGCGCAACTAATGAAAAACTGTTTTTT. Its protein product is CASSLRATNEKLFF.